This T cell receptor (beta chain) was documented in a study of blood T cell repertoires in COVID-19 (dated by TCRdb to 2018 to 2020). Regarding the research as a whole: Samples covering the acute and convalescent phases of COVID-19 were provided by collaborators in the United States, Italy and Spain. The dataset comprised deeply sampled blood TCRbeta repertoires from subjects exposed to, actively infected with, or recovered from COVID-19. The samples were drawn from the first 160 participants of the ongoing ImmuneRACE study and from over a thousand subjects provided by 6 global collaborators. The repertoires were released in a freely available public database meant as a resource for research on the immune response to SARS-CoV-2. HLA class I and class II types, where available, came from metadata supplied by the sample provider rather than from assay-based typing. Nearly every sample came with metadata listing a de-identified subject ID, COVID-19 status, age in years and sex. The material from the prospective study consisted of cDNA or gDNA derived from T cells, B-cell-depleted T cells, or PBMCs.

The study at large found these results: The amount of clinical and demographic metadata varied by source and participant and was provided uncurated.

With regard to this clone: The target of this receptor is not known. The sample holds no much larger clone one base away, and base qualities are not on file.

The immunoSEQ Assay, a bias-controlled multiplex PCR, was used to amplify TCRbeta CDR3 regions from genomic DNA. The study's processing was this. The number of nucleated cells in each sample was estimated by amplification of reference gene primers within the assay. Sequence reads were collapsed and filtered to measure the absolute abundance of every unique TCRbeta CDR3 rearrangement. Productive Simpson clonality was computed per sample as the square root of Simpson's diversity index over productive rearrangements. The table comes from immuneACCESS by way of TCRdb, which keeps in-frame sequences with V and J called. Part of the clones is missing from these tables; in studies checked, under half for an unresolved V gene and the rest for unknown reasons. V and J calls and clone size are given by that table; D and trimming were obtained from the DNA. The sample table holds approximately 50,000 clones, of which about 79% were seen once. Together, the top ten hold 7.5% to 8.5% of the sample.

The germline ends are 17 bases apart after V is trimmed by 6 bases and J by 4 bases. As encoded in the germline V gene, CDR1 is SGHTA while CDR2 is FQGNSA. Reading from cysteine to phenylalanine, the CDR3 counts 15 amino acids. The kept DNA is CDR3 alone, 45 bases in frame from the first base. Each collaborating institution followed its own protocols to collect whole blood in K2EDTA tubes. For TCRbeta analysis, collaborators shipped samples in one of three forms: frozen whole blood, isolated PBMCs, or DNA extracted from either of those sample types. The chain is assembled from TRBV7-2 and TRBJ2-3; TRBD2 is a possible D gene, resting on 5 matching bases. The TCR comes from a human donor in a cohort sampled during active COVID-19. The sample comprised peripheral blood. Here is the DNA: TGTGCCAGCAGGAAGGAGGCCTTAAGGGCAGATACGCAGTATTTT. This translates into CASRKEALRADTQYF. Reference TRBV7-2 and TRBJ2-3 genes cover what lies past the CDR3, so the full variable domain is GAGVSQSPSNKVTEKGKDVELRCDPISGHTALYWYRQSLGQGLEFLIYFQGNSAPDKSGLPSDRFSAERTGGSVSTLTIQRTQQEDSAVYLCASRKEALRADTQYFGPGTRLTVL.